The rows below give T cell receptor beta chains drawn from one sample of a study of blood T cell repertoires in COVID-19. This table comes from immunoSEQ multiplex PCR, and its TCRdb copy is limited to in-frame clones, with some not included. The sample holds a few hundred thousand clones, around 87% seen once. The sequenced sample consisted of peripheral blood. Source of these receptors: a woman aged 30 to 39 with COVID-19, enrolled during active disease. The CDR3 runs from the conserved cysteine through the conserved F or W. Each record gives: J gene, V gene, CDR3 protein.

J: TRBJ2-5
V: TRBV19
CDR3: CASSEQPWTQYF

J: TRBJ2-3
V: TRBV28
CDR3: CASSSDTSTDTQYF

J: TRBJ2-7
V: TRBV19
CDR3: CASRPGQGSYEQYF

J: TRBJ2-2
V: TRBV13
CDR3: CASSLGGRGELFF

J: TRBJ2-7
V: TRBV5-6
CDR3: CASSLLASGTVEQYF

J: TRBJ1-6
V: TRBV30
CDR3: CAWSQGSSSYNSPLHF

J: TRBJ2-7
V: TRBV27
CDR3: CASSLSAWMGAGEQYF

J: TRBJ1-2
V: TRBV25-1
CDR3: CASRPTGPFGLYF

J: TRBJ1-2
V: TRBV7-9
CDR3: CASSYDAGYGYTF

J: TRBJ1-3
V: TRBV28
CDR3: CASSLVQGLSGNTIYF

J: TRBJ2-7
V: TRBV5-4
CDR3: CASSRDYHSSYEQYF

J: TRBJ2-5
V: TRBV2
CDR3: CASSELSYQETQYF

J: TRBJ2-1
V: TRBV30
CDR3: CAWSGANEQFF

J: TRBJ1-2
V: TRBV6-2/TRBV6-3
CDR3: CASSGQGLGYGYTF

J: TRBJ2-5
V: TRBV28
CDR3: CASSLVAPQETQYF

J: TRBJ1-2
V: TRBV10-3
CDR3: CAISMDRINYGYTF

J: TRBJ1-5
V: TRBV4-3
CDR3: CASSPDRGNNQPQHF

J: TRBJ2-5
V: TRBV28
CDR3: CATQAGGSQETQYF

J: TRBJ2-4
V: TRBV21-1
CDR3: CASSMGLREDIQYF

J: TRBJ2-7
V: TRBV4-2
CDR3: CASSQASGTIAYEQYF

J: TRBJ1-6
V: TRBV5-8
CDR3: CASSPGQGAAPLHF

J: TRBJ1-2
V: TRBV30
CDR3: CAWSGTVYGYTF

J: TRBJ1-1
V: TRBV2
CDR3: CAGQGQTVLNTEAFF

J: TRBJ2-1
V: TRBV4-2
CDR3: CASSHDRGHAQFF

J: TRBJ2-5
V: TRBV2
CDR3: CASRDLDRGGQETQYF

J: TRBJ1-6
V: TRBV30
CDR3: CACMPTDNSPLHF

J: TRBJ2-7
V: TRBV10-3
CDR3: CAIGPAGPGEQYF

J: TRBJ2-7
V: TRBV28
CDR3: CVTTSGPYEQYF

J: TRBJ1-3
V: TRBV7-7
CDR3: CATHHIYGTSGNTIYF

J: TRBJ1-5
V: TRBV4-1
CDR3: CASSQGRFNQPQHF

J: TRBJ2-7
V: TRBV14
CDR3: CASSLLRGTSGSYEQYF

J: TRBJ2-7
V: TRBV4-3
CDR3: CASSQDAGIYEQYF

J: TRBJ2-7
V: TRBV7-6
CDR3: CASSRGGGGRHSYEQYF

J: TRBJ2-7
V: TRBV5-1
CDR3: CASRKTPAGSYEQYF

J: TRBJ2-7
V: TRBV10-3
CDR3: CAISERRDYEQYF

J: TRBJ2-7
V: TRBV11-3
CDR3: CASSAGQYYEQYF

J: TRBJ1-5
V: TRBV9
CDR3: CASSVGQGGNQPQHF

J: TRBJ2-1
V: TRBV6-6
CDR3: CASRDRGVGEQFF

J: TRBJ2-7
V: TRBV12-3/TRBV12-4
CDR3: CASSPGQSYEQYF

J: TRBJ2-7
V: TRBV6-5
CDR3: CASSSAGGSYEQYF

J: TRBJ2-7
V: TRBV20-1
CDR3: CSARGDNEQYF

J: TRBJ2-5
V: TRBV7-6
CDR3: CASSSNHGTVKETQYF

J: TRBJ2-7
V: TRBV5-1
CDR3: CATSLTGLAYEQYF

J: TRBJ2-7
V: TRBV2
CDR3: CASSEWPYEQYF

J: TRBJ2-1
V: TRBV5-4
CDR3: CASSRSGLVIGNEQFF

J: TRBJ1-1
V: TRBV5-8
CDR3: CASSLGLRDEAFF

J: TRBJ1-5
V: TRBV5-6
CDR3: CASSALSGGSNQPQHF

J: TRBJ2-2
V: TRBV6-5
CDR3: CATWKGRTGELFF

J: TRBJ2-7
V: TRBV7-9
CDR3: CASGGEQYF

J: TRBJ1-1
V: TRBV7-9
CDR3: CASSLAEVGSTEAFF

J: TRBJ2-1
V: TRBV10-3
CDR3: CAISSGYEQFF

J: TRBJ1-1
V: TRBV11-3
CDR3: CASSLEGSNTEAFF

J: TRBJ1-1
V: TRBV12-3/TRBV12-4
CDR3: CASSFISRTEAFF

J: TRBJ1-2
V: TRBV9
CDR3: CASSVADRDDYGYTF

J: TRBJ2-2
V: TRBV7-3
CDR3: CASSANGGSNTGELFF

J: TRBJ2-7
V: TRBV29-1
CDR3: CSVLAGSFEQYF

J: TRBJ2-1
V: TRBV1
CDR3: CTSSQVTSEGNEQFF

J: TRBJ2-2
V: TRBV5-1
CDR3: CASSLAGTANTGELFF

J: TRBJ2-7
V: TRBV4-2
CDR3: CASSQGPLPAGGEAYEQYF